The 9 T cell receptor beta chains listed next were all sequenced from one sample in a study of blood T cell repertoires in COVID-19. Assay used: immunoSEQ multiplex PCR; TCRdb lists only in-frame clones, some missing. The sample includes about 74,000 clones, around 90% of them seen just once. Sequences were obtained from peripheral blood. The receptors derive from an elderly woman with acute or convalescent COVID-19.

The chain couples TRBV11-1 to TRBJ1-2, with 8 bases lining up with TRBD1. V trimming: 3 bases; J trimming: 4 bases; junction bases outside the gene matches: 1. Germline V lookup: CDR1 SGHAT, CDR2 FQDESV (reference sequence). The CDR3 extends over 13 amino acids. The CDR3 reads CASSFDRGYGYTF. Written as DNA, the CDR3 is TGTGCCAGCAGCTTCGACAGGGGCTATGGCTACACCTTC.

The chain joins TRBV5-6 to TRBJ1-5; D call uncertain. Germline V gene data show CDR1 as SGHDT and CDR2 as YYEEEE. CDR3 length equals 15 residues. Between the trimmed V and J ends, which lost 0 bases and 0 bases, there was a span of 7 bases. The CDR3 DNA is TGTGCCAGCAGCTTGGGGCAGAATAGCAATCAGCCCCAGCATTTT. Its translation: CASSLGQNSNQPQHF.

This clone was found a few times. This rearrangement joins TRBV27 to TRBJ1-2; D call uncertain. Germline CDR1 and CDR2: MNHEY and SMNVEV (reference sequence). CDR3 length: 13 amino acids. Deletions cut 8 bases from V and 4 bases from J, with 14 bases between. The CDR3 here is CASCAVEGYGYTF. In nucleotides, the CDR3 is TGTGCCAGCTGCGCGGTTGAGGGCTATGGCTACACCTTC.

V usage is TRBV7-3 and J usage is TRBJ2-3; 9 bases align to TRBD2. Per germline, CDR1 SGHTA and CDR2 FQGTGA. The CDR3 has 15 residues. Trimming at V came to 5 bases and at J to 1 base, leaving 4 bases not matched to a gene. In DNA, the CDR3 is TGTGCCAGCAGCCCCCAGCGGGGGGGCACAGATACGCAGTATTTT. The encoded protein is CASSPQRGGTDTQYF.

The CDR3 region is CASSLATGSNEQFF. The CDR3 coding sequence is TGTGCCAGCAGCTTGGCCACAGGGTCCAATGAGCAGTTCTTC. The chain links TRBV5-8 to TRBJ2-1; TRBD1 might be the D (6 bases). Per the germline V gene, CDR1 is SGHTS and CDR2 is YDEGEE. Trimming took 0 bases from V and 6 from J, leaving 10 bases between them. The CDR3 has 14 residues.

J is TRBJ1-5 and V is TRBV19; TRBD1 might be the D (6 bases). Trimming left V 3 bases short and J 5 bases short, with 14 bases between. CDR1 and CDR2 from the germline V gene are LNHDA and SQIVND (reference sequence). This CDR3 has 15 amino acids. The CDR3 loop reads CASSIQGRGDQPQHF. The CDR3 DNA reads TGTGCCAGTAGTATCCAGGGGCGAGGGGATCAGCCCCAGCATTTT.

The chain joins TRBV11-2 to TRBJ1-1; D uncertain. Trimming pared 1 base from V and 2 bases from J, leaving 11 bases between. The CDR3 is 15 residues long. The germline V gene encodes CDR1 SGHAT and CDR2 FQNNGV. The CDR3 bases are TGTGCCAGCAGCTTAGCCGGCCTAGCTAACACTGAAGCTTTCTTT. Translating it yields CASSLAGLANTEAFF.

The rearrangement links TRBV25-1 to TRBJ2-3; 7 positions match TRBD1. Germline lookup yields CDR1 MGHDK and CDR2 SYGVNS. V shed 1 base and J 3 bases; nucleotides not matched to a gene: 4. The CDR3 is 15 residues long. CDR3 coding DNA: TGTGCCAGCAGTGAATCCAGGGGGTGGACAGATACGCAGTATTTT. Amino acids: CASSESRGWTDTQYF.

The V call is TRBV12-5, the J call TRBJ2-7; TRBD1 is a possible D gene (6 bases). CDR3 size: 12 residues. V lost 6 bases, J lost 7 bases, and 13 bases lay in between. CDR1 and CDR2 from the germline V gene are LGHNT and FRNRAP. This CDR3 reads CASGQGPGEQYF. The CDR3 bases are TGTGCTAGTGGACAGGGACCGGGGGAGCAGTACTTC.